The 15 T cell receptor beta chains given below trace back to one sample, sequenced in a study of T-cell memory formation after mild COVID-19. TCRdb analysed the 5' RACE reads with MiXCR anew, one entry per CDR3 protein. The sample consists of about 430,000 distinct CDR3 sequences, roughly a quarter of them appearing once. The sequencing sample was made of PBMCs or a T cell subset sorted from them (not recorded which). These receptors were obtained from an adult woman who had mild COVID-19 (a few samples of this study predate the infection). Cell type and time point are not known.

This sequence joins TRBV5-1 and TRBJ2-2; 7 nucleotides agree with TRBD2. This CDR3 spans 15 amino acids. Per the germline V gene, CDR1 is SGHRS and CDR2 is YFSETQ. Trimming cost V 2 bases and J 2 bases; bases outside gene matches: 3. CDR3 nucleotide sequence: TGCGCCAGCAGCTTACAGCGGGGAAACACCGGGGAGCTGTTTTTT. Amino acid sequence: CASSLQRGNTGELFF.

The chain is built from TRBV9 and TRBJ2-6, with TRBD1 matching over 9 bases. The V segment lost 2 bases and the J segment 2 bases; nucleotides outside the gene matches: 8. This CDR3 has 18 residues. Germline CDR1 SGDLS, CDR2 YYNGEE. CDR3 bases: TGTGCCAGCAGCGTTTCCTCGGACAGGGGTGCTGGGGCCAACGTCCTGACTTTC. Amino acids: CASSVSSDRGAGANVLTF.

The gene calls are TRBV7-6 and TRBJ2-2; D is perhaps TRBD2 (6 bases). The CDR3 loop spans 13 amino acids. From germline, CDR1 is SGHVS and CDR2 FNYEAQ. Trimming took 4 bases from V and 7 from J, leaving 10 bases between them. Written as DNA, the CDR3 is TGTGCCAGCAGCTCTTGGAGGGACGGGGAGCTGTTTTTT. This gives the protein CASSSWRDGELFF.

The chain uses TRBV6-6 and TRBJ2-7; 12 nucleotides match TRBD2. Germline V gene lookup returns CDR1 MNHNY and CDR2 SVGAGI (reference sequence). V lost 7 bases, J lost 6 bases, and 19 bases stayed unmatched. The CDR3 is 18 residues long. The CDR3 protein is CASTIGDQTSGRFGEQYF. The CDR3 DNA follows: TGTGCCAGCACCATAGGGGACCAGACTAGCGGGAGATTTGGCGAGCAGTACTTC.

This clonotype has just a few counts. The rearrangement links TRBV27 to TRBJ2-7, with 10 bases identical to TRBD2. With 5 bases clipped from V and 1 base from J, the junction kept 8 bases outside the gene matches. There are 16 residues in the CDR3. Germline CDR1 and CDR2: MNHEY and SMNVEV (reference sequence). The CDR3 region is CASSEQLAGRSYEQYF. The CDR3 DNA follows: TGTGCCAGCAGTGAACAACTAGCGGGAAGGTCCTACGAGCAGTACTTC.

The gene calls are TRBV24-1 and TRBJ2-2; D is perhaps TRBD1 (6 bases). Trimming removed 5 bases from V and 2 bases from J, with 11 bases in between. The CDR3 consists of 15 residues. Germline loops: CDR1 KGHDR, CDR2 SFDVKD. CDR3 sequence: CATSGVRGNTGELFF. The DNA of the CDR3 is TGTGCCACCAGTGGGGTCAGGGGAAACACCGGGGAGCTGTTTTTT.

The chain has TRBV2 and TRBJ2-1, with 8 nucleotides matching TRBD1. Trimming at V came to 6 bases and at J to 8 bases, leaving 9 bases not matched to a gene. Per the germline V gene, CDR1 is SNHLY and CDR2 is FYNNEI. CDR3 length: 14 amino acids. The CDR3 DNA reads TGTGCCAGCAGGCGCCAGGGGGCTAGCGATGAGCAGTTCTTC. It translates to CASRRQGASDEQFF.

Only a few counts were recorded for this clonotype. This sequence joins TRBV7-2 and TRBJ2-7, with 8 bases matching TRBD2. Germline V CDR1 and CDR2: SGHTA, FQGNSA. V dropped 7 bases and J dropped 4; count of bases not matched to a gene: 6. The CDR3 runs 13 residues. The CDR3: CASTYPGGYEQYF. As DNA, the CDR3 is TGTGCCAGCACCTATCCGGGAGGGTACGAGCAGTACTTC.

The rearrangement links TRBV7-9 to TRBJ1-5; D unclear. The CDR3 runs to 16 residues. Germline V gene data show CDR1 as SEHNR and CDR2 as FQNEAQ (reference sequence). With 1 base removed from V and 0 bases from J, the gap between germline ends came to 10 bases. The DNA for the CDR3 is TGTGCCAGCAGCTTAGGCCTGGCAGCTAGCAATCAGCCCCAGCATTTT. Its protein is CASSLGLAASNQPQHF.

This clonotype was detected a few times. The gene calls are TRBV7-2 and TRBJ1-1, with D tentatively TRBD1 (6 bases). Trimming pared 5 bases from V and 3 bases from J, leaving 19 bases between. CDR3 length equals 16 residues. Germline V CDR1 and CDR2: SGHTA, FQGNSA. In nucleotides, the CDR3 is TGTGCCAGCAGCCTAGGGGGGCAGGTTTTGGACACTGAAGCTTTCTTT. It specifies CASSLGGQVLDTEAFF.

This chain connects TRBV4-3 to TRBJ1-2; 7 nucleotides match TRBD1. V shed 1 base, J shed 3 bases, and the junction held 11 bases outside the gene matches. Germline loops: CDR1 LGHNA, CDR2 YSLEER. This CDR3 is built from 17 residues. The CDR3 loop is CASSQVPPTGSYYGYTF. The CDR3 DNA reads as TGCGCCAGCAGCCAAGTACCTCCGACAGGGTCATACTATGGCTACACCTTC.

This clonotype was counted many times. This rearrangement joins TRBV9 to TRBJ2-3, with 7 bases that match TRBD2. CDR1 is SGDLS and CDR2 is YYNGEE in the germline V gene. The trim removed 7 bases at V and 4 bases at J, leaving 6 bases unmatched. The CDR3 has 13 amino acids. The CDR3 region is CASGGDWADTQYF. The CDR3 DNA sequence: TGTGCCAGCGGGGGGGACTGGGCAGATACGCAGTATTTT.

This clonotype showed up many times. V gene TRBV4-1 combines with J gene TRBJ2-3; 14 positions agree with TRBD2. Per the germline V gene, CDR1 is MGHRA and CDR2 is YSYEKL. CDR3 length equals 16 residues. Unmatched junction bases numbered 7, after V lost 6 bases and J lost 5 bases. The CDR3 region has the DNA TGCGCCAGCAGTCATCCCGGGACTAGCGGGGGAGATACGCAGTATTTT. Encoded protein: CASSHPGTSGGDTQYF.

The rearrangement uses TRBV7-9 and TRBJ1-1, with D possibly being TRBD1 (5 bases). The CDR3 extends over 13 amino acids. Germline V gives CDR1 SEHNR, CDR2 FQNEAQ (reference sequence). Trimming pared 4 bases from V and 8 bases from J, leaving 14 bases between. The CDR3, as DNA: TGTGCCAGCAGCTGGGACGCCCGAGGAGAAGCTTTCTTT. Its translation is CASSWDARGEAFF.

The CDR3 loop is CAWNWGSNNEQFF. CDR3 nucleotide sequence: TGTGCCTGGAACTGGGGGAGTAACAATGAGCAGTTCTTC. V is TRBV30 and J is TRBJ2-1, with D perhaps being TRBD1 or TRBD2 (5 bases each). This CDR3 has 13 amino acids. V dropped 4 bases and J dropped 5 bases, with 12 bases sitting between them. The germline V gene has CDR1 GTSNPN and CDR2 SVGIG (reference sequence).